This T cell receptor (beta chain) is drawn from a study of monozygotic twins with inflammatory bowel disease. Study findings and constraints: Lower sharing of clonotypes with other individuals was seen in IBD patients than in healthy twins. This was most marked in patients showing signs of disease activity.

With no T cell sorting beforehand, total RNA was isolated from whole blood. Concerning this clonotype: Its specificity is unknown.

Germline V lookup: CDR1 SGHTA, CDR2 FQGNSA. The CDR3 consists of 14 residues. cDNA encoding TCRalpha and TCRbeta underwent two nested PCRs of approximately 17 and 9 cycles, each of which was followed by bead purification. TCRdb re-called the 5' RACE reads; one entry per CDR3 protein, DNA not given. Its clone listing holds about 300,000 distinct CDR3 sequences. The V and J genes are TRBV7-2 and TRBJ1-1; as DNA is missing, the TRBD1 call by TCRdb cannot be tested. Sequenced material: blood. This TCR came from a human donor with ulcerative colitis or Crohn's disease, or a healthy co-twin of an affected twin (not recorded which). CDR3 residues: CASSPQGALTEAFF. Together with reference TRBV7-2 and TRBJ1-1, the CDR3 gives the full variable domain: GAGVSQSPSNKVTEKGKDVELRCDPISGHTALYWYRQSLGQGLEFLIYFQGNSAPDKSGLPSDRFSAERTGGSVSTLTIQRTQQEDSAVYLCASSPQGALTEAFFGQGTRLTVV.